This T cell receptor beta chain was recorded in a study of blood T cell repertoires in COVID-19. About the study: Samples taken during acute and convalescent COVID-19 were collected in the United States, Italy and Spain. T cells, B-cell-depleted T cells, or PBMCs provided the cDNA or gDNA that served as material.

In the original processing: From reference gene primer amplification, estimates of nucleated cell counts were derived. TCRdb's table, derived via immunoSEQ multiplex PCR, lists solely in-frame clones and lacks some. V, J and clone size are taken as reported in that table, and D and trimming were inferred from the DNA itself. This repertoire shows 20,000 to 25,000 clones, roughly 87% found once; its top ten account for 8.8%. J gave up 5 bases and V 0 bases, and 7 bases lay outside the gene matches. This CDR3 is 18 amino acids long. Per germline, CDR1 KGHSH and CDR2 LQKENI. This TCR was recovered from a human donor with active COVID-19. The donor label of this sample is uncertain. The source material was peripheral blood. J is TRBJ2-1 and V is TRBV18; 13 bases fit TRBD2. The CDR3 is CASSPPGLAGWAHNEQFF. For the CDR3, the DNA is TGTGCCAGCTCACCACCGGGACTAGCGGGATGGGCTCACAATGAGCAGTTCTTC. The full variable domain, with the rest looked up from reference TRBV18 and TRBJ2-1, is NAGVMQNPRHLVRRRGQEARLRCSPMKGHSHVYWYRQLPEEGLKFMVYLQKENIIDESGMPKERFSAEFPKEGPSILRIQQVVRGDSAAYFCASSPPGLAGWAHNEQFFGPGTRLTVL.